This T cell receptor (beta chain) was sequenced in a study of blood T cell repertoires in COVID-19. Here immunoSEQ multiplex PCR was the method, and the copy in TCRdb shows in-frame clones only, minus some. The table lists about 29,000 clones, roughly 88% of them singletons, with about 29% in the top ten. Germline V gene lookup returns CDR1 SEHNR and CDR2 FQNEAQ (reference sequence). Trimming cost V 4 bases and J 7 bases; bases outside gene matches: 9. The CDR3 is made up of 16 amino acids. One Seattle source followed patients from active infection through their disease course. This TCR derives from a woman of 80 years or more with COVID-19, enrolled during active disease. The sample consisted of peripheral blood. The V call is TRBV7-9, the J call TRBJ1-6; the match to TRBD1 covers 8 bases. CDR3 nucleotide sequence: TGTGCCAGCAGCTCCGGGACAGGCTTAAGGAATTCACCCCTCCACTTT. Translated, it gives CASSSGTGLRNSPLHF.